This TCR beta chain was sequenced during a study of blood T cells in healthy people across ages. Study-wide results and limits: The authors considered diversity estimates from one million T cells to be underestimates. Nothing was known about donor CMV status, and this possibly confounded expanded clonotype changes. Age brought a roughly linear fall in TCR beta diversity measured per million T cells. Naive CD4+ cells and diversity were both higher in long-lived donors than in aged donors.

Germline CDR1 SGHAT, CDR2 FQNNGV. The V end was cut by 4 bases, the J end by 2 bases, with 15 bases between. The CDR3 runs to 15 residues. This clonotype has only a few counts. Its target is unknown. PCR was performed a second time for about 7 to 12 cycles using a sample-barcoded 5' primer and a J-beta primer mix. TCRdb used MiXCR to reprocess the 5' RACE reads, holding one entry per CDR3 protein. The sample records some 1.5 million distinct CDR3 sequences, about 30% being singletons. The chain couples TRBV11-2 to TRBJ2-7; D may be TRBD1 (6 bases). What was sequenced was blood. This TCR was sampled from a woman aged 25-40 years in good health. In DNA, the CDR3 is TGTGCCAGCAGCTCCCCCTCGGACAGTCCCTACGAGCAGTACTTC. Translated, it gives CASSSPSDSPYEQYF. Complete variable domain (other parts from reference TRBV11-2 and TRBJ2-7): EAGVAQSPRYKIIEKRQSVAFWCNPISGHATLYWYQQILGQGPKLLIQFQNNGVVDDSQLPKDRFSAERLKGVDSTLKIQPAKLEDSAVYLCASSSPSDSPYEQYFGPGTRLTVT.